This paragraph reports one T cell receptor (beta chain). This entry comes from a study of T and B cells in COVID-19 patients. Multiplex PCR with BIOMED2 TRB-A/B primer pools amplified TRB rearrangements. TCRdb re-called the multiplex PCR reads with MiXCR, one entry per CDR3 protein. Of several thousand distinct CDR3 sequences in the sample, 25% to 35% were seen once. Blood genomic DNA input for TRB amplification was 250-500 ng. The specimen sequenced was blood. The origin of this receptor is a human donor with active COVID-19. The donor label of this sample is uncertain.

The CDR3 is CASSLGGFSTDTQYF. CDR3 DNA sequence: TGTGCCAGCAGTCTCGGGGGATTTAGCACAGATACGCAGTATTTT. The rearrangement uses TRBV6-4 and TRBJ2-3; D might be TRBD2 (6 bases). CDR3 size: 15 residues. Trimming took 5 bases from V and 0 from J, leaving 12 bases between them. CDR1 and CDR2 from the germline V gene are MRHNA and SNTAGT.